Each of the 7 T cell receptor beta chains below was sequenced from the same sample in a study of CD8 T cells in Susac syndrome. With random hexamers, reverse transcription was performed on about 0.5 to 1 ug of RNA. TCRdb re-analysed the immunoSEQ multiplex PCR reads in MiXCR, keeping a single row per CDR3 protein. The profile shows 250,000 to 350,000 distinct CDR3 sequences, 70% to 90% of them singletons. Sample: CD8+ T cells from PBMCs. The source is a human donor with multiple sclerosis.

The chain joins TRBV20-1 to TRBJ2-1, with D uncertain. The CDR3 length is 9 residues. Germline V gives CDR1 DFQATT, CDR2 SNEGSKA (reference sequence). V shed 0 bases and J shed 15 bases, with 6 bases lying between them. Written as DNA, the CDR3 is TGCAGTGCTAGAGATCATAGGTTCTTC. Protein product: CSARDHRFF.

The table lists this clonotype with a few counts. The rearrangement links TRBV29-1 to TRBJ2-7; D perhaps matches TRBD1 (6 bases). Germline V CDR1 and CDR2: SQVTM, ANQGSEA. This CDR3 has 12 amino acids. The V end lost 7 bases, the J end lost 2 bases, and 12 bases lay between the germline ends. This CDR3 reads CSAIGQTYEQYF. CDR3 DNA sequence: TGCAGCGCCATTGGACAGACCTACGAGCAGTACTTC.

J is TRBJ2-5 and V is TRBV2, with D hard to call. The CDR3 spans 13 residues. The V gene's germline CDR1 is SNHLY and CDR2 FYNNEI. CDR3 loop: CAQDGLPVGTQYF. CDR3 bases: TGTGCACAAGATGGCCTCCCGGTAGGGACCCAGTACTTC.

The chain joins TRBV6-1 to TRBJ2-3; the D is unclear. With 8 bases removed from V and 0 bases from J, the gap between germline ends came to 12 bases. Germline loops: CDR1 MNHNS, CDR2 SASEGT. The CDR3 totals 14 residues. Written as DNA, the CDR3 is TGTGCCAGCCGAGCGACCTCCAGCACAGATACGCAGTATTTT. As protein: CASRATSSTDTQYF.

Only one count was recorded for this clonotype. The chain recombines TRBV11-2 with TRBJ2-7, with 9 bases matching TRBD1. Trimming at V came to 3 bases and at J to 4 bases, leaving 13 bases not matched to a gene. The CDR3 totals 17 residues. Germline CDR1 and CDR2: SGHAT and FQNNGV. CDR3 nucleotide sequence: TGTGCCAGCAGCTTTCCCCGTCCGGGACAGGGACTATACGAGCAGTACTTC. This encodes CASSFPRPGQGLYEQYF.

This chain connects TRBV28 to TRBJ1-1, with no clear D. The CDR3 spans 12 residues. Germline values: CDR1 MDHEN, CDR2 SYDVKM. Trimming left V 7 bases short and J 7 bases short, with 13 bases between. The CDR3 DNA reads TGTGCCAGCACTTTCGGTAGAGATGAAGCTTTCTTT. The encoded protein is CASTFGRDEAFF.

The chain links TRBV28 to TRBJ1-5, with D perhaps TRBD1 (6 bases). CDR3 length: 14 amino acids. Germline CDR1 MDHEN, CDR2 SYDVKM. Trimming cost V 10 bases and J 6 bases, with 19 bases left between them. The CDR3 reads CATRGLPTGQPQHF. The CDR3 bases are TGTGCCACCAGGGGACTGCCAACCGGTCAGCCCCAGCATTTT.